This TCR beta chain stems from a study of cytomegalovirus exposure and HLA in healthy donors. Findings and caveats of the study: Later on, analysis showed that most CMV-associated TCR beta chains appeared to be HLA-restricted. Later analysis identified a missense DCLRE1C variant that was linked to TCR beta V- and J-gene trimming.

In the case of this clone: What it recognizes is unknown.

The CDR3 extends over 15 amino acids. PCR involved 60 Vbeta and 13 Jbeta primers. Clones were read by immunoSEQ multiplex PCR, and TCRdb kept only the in-frame ones, dropping some. The repertoire includes about 160,000 clones, roughly 83% of them detected once, and roughly 3.6% sits in the top ten. The receptor was derived from a human donor in good health. This sequence joins TRBV21-1 and TRBJ2-5; TRBD1 is the table's D call, not checked against the DNA. TRBV21-1 corresponds to a pseudogene. Material: PBMCs. This CDR3 reads CASSKEGGATETQYF. DNA of the CDR3: TGTGCCAGCAGCAAAGAAGGGGGAGCAACGGAGACCCAGTACTTC.